These T cell receptor beta chains were read from a single sample in a study of human thymus T cells. Profiled with immunoSEQ multiplex PCR; TCRdb holds only in-frame clones, not every one. The sample includes tens of thousands of clones, 94% of them seen just once. Sequencing was carried out using blood. Source of these receptors: a boy in the first two years of life with a congenital heart defect but otherwise immunologically healthy. The CDR3 runs from the conserved cysteine through the conserved F or W. D genes are given only for firm matches. Clone size appears in some rows only: once, few, many, or a class for an expanded clone.

once	TRBV20-1	-	TRBJ1-1	11	CSATVITEAFF	TGCAGTGCTACCGTCATCACTGAAGCTTTCTTT
-	TRBV5-1	-	TRBJ1-6	16	CASSLVRSSYNSPLHF	TGCGCCAGCAGCTTGGTCCGGAGCTCCTATAATTCACCCCTCCACTTT
-	TRBV5-1	-	TRBJ2-3	16	CASSHPFGGSEDTQYF	TGCGCCAGCAGCCACCCTTTTGGGGGATCTGAGGATACGCAGTATTTT
-	TRBV9	TRBD2	TRBJ2-1	17	CASSPRLAGGHSGEQFF	TGTGCCAGCAGCCCTCGACTAGCGGGGGGGCATTCGGGTGAGCAGTTCTTC
-	TRBV7-8	TRBD1	TRBJ1-2	13	CASSLGQGAGYTF	TGTGCCAGCAGCTTAGGACAGGGGGCGGGCTACACCTTC
-	TRBV29-1	-	TRBJ2-2	12	CSAQRGVGELFF	TGCAGCGCCCAAAGGGGGGTCGGGGAGCTGTTTTTT
-	TRBV11-3	TRBD1	TRBJ1-4	15	CASSLVSGQLEKLFF	TGTGCCAGCAGCTTAGTTTCGGGACAGCTCGAAAAACTGTTTTTT
-	TRBV7-2	-	TRBJ2-1	15	CASRGPRHQYNEQFF	TGTGCCAGCAGGGGTCCCCGACACCAGTACAATGAGCAGTTCTTC
-	TRBV11-3	-	TRBJ2-5	16	CASSLEFSADVRTQYF	TGTGCCAGCAGCTTAGAATTCAGCGCTGACGTCCGGACCCAGTACTTC
-	TRBV28	-	TRBJ1-2	11	CASNPGSGYTF	TGTGCCAGCAATCCCGGGAGTGGCTACACCTTC
few	TRBV7-9	-	TRBJ2-4	13	CASSLLVGGAQYF	TGTGCCAGCAGCTTACTCGTCGGAGGTGCTCAGTACTTC
-	TRBV21-1	-	TRBJ2-6	19	CASSKAPVRALSGANVLTF	TGTGCCAGCAGCAAAGCGCCGGTCAGGGCCCTTTCTGGGGCCAACGTCCTGACTTTC
-	TRBV2	-	TRBJ2-5	12	CASSEGRETQYF	TGTGCCAGCAGTGAAGGAAGGGAGACCCAGTACTTC
-	TRBV4-1	TRBD1	TRBJ2-7	14	CASSQRTGAYEQYF	TGCGCCAGCAGTCAACGGACAGGGGCCTACGAGCAGTACTTC
once	TRBV4-1	TRBD1	TRBJ1-2	15	CASSQGQGGKSGYTF	TGCGCCAGCAGCCAAGGACAGGGGGGGAAGAGCGGCTACACCTTC
-	TRBV5-5	-	TRBJ2-7	13	CASREPGRNEQYF	TGTGCCAGCAGGGAGCCAGGGCGGAACGAGCAGTACTTC
-	TRBV19	-	TRBJ1-5	12	CASRGSNQPQHF	TGTGCCAGTCGGGGGAGCAATCAGCCCCAGCATTTT
-	TRBV30	-	TRBJ2-1	12	CAWRLGFNEQFF	TGTGCCTGGAGACTAGGGTTCAATGAGCAGTTCTTC
-	TRBV2	TRBD2	TRBJ2-1	15	CAGRSGRGSYNEQFF	TGTGCCGGGAGGAGCGGGAGAGGCTCCTACAATGAGCAGTTCTTC
-	TRBV6-1	-	TRBJ1-6	16	CASSEGASPDNSPLHF	TGTGCCAGCAGTGAAGGGGCGAGTCCGGATAATTCACCCCTCCACTTT
-	TRBV7-2	TRBD2	TRBJ2-7	14	CASRDSGSSYEQYF	TGTGCCAGCAGAGATAGCGGGAGCTCCTACGAGCAGTACTTC
-	TRBV14	-	TRBJ1-2	15	CASSQDPGVNYGYTF	TGTGCCAGCAGCCAAGATCCTGGGGTAAACTATGGCTACACCTTC
-	TRBV6-5	TRBD1	TRBJ2-3	16	CASSYQGTGYRDTQYF	TGTGCCAGCAGTTACCAAGGGACAGGGTATAGAGATACGCAGTATTTT
-	TRBV27	-	TRBJ1-1	14	CASSLWDMNTEAFF	TGTGCCAGCAGTTTATGGGACATGAACACTGAAGCTTTCTTT
few	TRBV6-6	-	TRBJ2-7	12	CASSSKSYEQYF	TGTGCCAGCAGTTCAAAGTCCTACGAGCAGTACTTC